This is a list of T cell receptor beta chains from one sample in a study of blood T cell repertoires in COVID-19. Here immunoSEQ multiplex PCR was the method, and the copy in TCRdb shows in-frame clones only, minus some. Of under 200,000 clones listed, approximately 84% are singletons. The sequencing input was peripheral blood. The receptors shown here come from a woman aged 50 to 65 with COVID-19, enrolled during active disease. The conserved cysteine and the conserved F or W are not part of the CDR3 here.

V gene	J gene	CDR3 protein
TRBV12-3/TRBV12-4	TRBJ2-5	ASRPGVAETQY
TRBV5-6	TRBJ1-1	ASIGQANTEAF
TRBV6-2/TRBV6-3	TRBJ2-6	ASSPTGGSGANVLT
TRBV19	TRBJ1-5	ASSTRQSNQPQH
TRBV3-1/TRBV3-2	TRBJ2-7	ASSGGLVLFYEQY
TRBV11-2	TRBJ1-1	ASSFDRKNTEAF
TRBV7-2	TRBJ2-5	ASSLTTGRRGETQY
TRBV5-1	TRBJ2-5	ASSSGLAGGSYQETQY
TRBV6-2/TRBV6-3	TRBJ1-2	ASSSRGAVNGYT
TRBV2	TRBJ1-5	ASREGGTSNQPQH
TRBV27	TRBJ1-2	ASSFSPGLNGYT
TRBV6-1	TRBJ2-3	ASSELTGPDTQY
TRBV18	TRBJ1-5	ASSLETGGLQPQH
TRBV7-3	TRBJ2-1	ASKLTSGGAGEQF
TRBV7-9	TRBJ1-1	ASSLSGPSEAF
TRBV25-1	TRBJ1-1	ASIAEMNTEAF
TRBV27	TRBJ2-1	ASSLIRTSGGAWNEQF
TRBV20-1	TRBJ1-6	SASTLTAYNSPLH
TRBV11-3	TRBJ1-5	ASRLTPSLVSNQPQH
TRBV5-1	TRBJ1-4	ASSPTTGFPLLF
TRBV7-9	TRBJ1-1	ASSTGGAEAF